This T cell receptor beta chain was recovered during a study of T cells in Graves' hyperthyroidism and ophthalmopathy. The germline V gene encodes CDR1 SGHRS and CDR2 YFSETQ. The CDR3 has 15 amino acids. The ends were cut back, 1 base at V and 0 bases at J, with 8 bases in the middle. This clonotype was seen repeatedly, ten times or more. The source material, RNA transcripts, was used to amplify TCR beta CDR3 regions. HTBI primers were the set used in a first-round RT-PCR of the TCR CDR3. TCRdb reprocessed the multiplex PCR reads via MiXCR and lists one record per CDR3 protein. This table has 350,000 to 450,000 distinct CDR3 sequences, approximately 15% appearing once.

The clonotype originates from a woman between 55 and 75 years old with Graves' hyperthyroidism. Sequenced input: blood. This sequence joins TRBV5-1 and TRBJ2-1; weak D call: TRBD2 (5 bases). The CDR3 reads CASSLTGSSYNEQFF. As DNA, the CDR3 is TGCGCCAGCAGCTTGACGGGAAGCTCCTACAATGAGCAGTTCTTC.